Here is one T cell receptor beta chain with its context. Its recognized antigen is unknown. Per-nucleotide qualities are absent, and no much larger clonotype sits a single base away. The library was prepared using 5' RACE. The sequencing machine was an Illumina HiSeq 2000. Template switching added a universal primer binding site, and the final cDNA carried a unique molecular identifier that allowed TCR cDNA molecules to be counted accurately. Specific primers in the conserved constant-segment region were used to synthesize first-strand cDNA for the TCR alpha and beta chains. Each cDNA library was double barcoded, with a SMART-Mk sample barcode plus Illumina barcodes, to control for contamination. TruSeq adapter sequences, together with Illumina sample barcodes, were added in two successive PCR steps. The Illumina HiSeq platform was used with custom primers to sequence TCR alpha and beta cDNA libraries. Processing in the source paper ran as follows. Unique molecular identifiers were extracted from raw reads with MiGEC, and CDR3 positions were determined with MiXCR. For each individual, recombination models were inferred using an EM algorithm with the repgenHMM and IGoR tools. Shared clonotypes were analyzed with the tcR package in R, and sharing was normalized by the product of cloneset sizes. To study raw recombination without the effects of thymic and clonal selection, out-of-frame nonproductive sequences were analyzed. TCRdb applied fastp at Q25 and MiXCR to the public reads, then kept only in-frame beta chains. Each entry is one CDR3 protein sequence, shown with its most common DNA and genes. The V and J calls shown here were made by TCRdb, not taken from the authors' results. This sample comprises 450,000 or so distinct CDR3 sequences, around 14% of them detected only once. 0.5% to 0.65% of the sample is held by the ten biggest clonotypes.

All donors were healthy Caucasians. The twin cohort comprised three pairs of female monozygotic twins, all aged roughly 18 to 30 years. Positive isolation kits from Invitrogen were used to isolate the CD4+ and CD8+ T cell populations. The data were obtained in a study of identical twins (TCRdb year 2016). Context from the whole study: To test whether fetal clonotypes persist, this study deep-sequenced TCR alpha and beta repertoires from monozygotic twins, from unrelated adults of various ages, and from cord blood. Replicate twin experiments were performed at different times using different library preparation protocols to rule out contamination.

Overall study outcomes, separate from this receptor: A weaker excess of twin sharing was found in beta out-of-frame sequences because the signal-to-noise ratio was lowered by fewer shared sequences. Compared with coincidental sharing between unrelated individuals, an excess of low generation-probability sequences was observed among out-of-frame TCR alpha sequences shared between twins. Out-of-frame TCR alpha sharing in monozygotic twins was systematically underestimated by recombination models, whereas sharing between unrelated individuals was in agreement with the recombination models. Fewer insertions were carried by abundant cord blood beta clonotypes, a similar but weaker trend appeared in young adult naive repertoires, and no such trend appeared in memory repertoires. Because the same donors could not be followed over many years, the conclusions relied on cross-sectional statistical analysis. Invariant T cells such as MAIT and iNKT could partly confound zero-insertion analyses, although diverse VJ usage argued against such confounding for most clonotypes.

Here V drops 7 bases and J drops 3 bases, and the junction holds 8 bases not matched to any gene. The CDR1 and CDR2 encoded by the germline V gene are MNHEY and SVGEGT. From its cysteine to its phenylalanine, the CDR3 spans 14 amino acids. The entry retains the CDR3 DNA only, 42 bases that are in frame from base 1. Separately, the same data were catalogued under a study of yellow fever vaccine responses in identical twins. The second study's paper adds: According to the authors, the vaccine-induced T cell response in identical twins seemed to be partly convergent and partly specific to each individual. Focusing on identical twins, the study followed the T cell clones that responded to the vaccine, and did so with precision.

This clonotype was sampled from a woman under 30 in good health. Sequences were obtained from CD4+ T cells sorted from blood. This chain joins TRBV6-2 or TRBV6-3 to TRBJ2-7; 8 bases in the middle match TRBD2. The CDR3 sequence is CASNNSGRGYEQYF. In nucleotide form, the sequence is TGTGCCAGCAACAACAGCGGGAGAGGCTACGAGCAGTACTTC.